These T cell receptor beta chains were read from a single sample in a study of blood T cells in healthy people across ages. A single record per CDR3 protein comes from TCRdb applying MiXCR to the 5' RACE reads. This sample has more than 900,000 distinct CDR3 sequences, with almost 25% found just once. This same sample was also part of a study on T cells of mothers and their children.

Sample: blood. These receptors were taken from a girl aged 2 to 10 in good health. Each CDR3 is given with its conserved first and last residue. The D gene is left open where the match is weak. Clone size is stated in some rows and not others, as once, few, many or a class when expanded.

clone_size	v_call	d_call	j_call	cdr3_nt	cdr3_aa
few	TRBV20-1	TRBD2	TRBJ2-7	TGCAGTGCTAGAGTCCCAACTAGCGGGAGTATCCCCTACGAGCAGTACTTC	CSARVPTSGSIPYEQYF
few	TRBV15	-	TRBJ2-5	TGTGCCACCAGCAGAGAATCGCCAGAGACCCAGTACTTC	CATSRESPETQYF
few	TRBV2	TRBD2	TRBJ2-3	TGTGCCAGCAAGGAGACTAGCGGTTTAGCGGATACGCAGTATTTT	CASKETSGLADTQYF
few	TRBV2	TRBD1	TRBJ2-5	TGTGCCAGCAGAGGACAGGGTGAGTTCTTC	CASRGQGEFF
many	TRBV28	TRBD2	TRBJ2-7	TGTGCCAGCAAGGCACCAGCGGGAGGGCCGTACGAGCAGTACTTC	CASKAPAGGPYEQYF
-	TRBV28	TRBD1	TRBJ1-5	TGTGCCAGCAGTCTGGACAGGGTTGGTCAGCCCCAGCATTTT	CASSLDRVGQPQHF
-	TRBV18	-	TRBJ1-1	TGTGCCAGCTCACCACCCGTCGGGTCAGGGAACACTGAAGCTTTCTTT	CASSPPVGSGNTEAFF
-	TRBV9	-	TRBJ2-7	TGTGCCAGCAGCGCAGGAGGTTTGGAGGACGAGCAGTACTTC	CASSAGGLEDEQYF
few	TRBV7-9	-	TRBJ2-2	TGTGCCAGCAGCTTAGCGGGGAGTCCCGGGGAGCTGTTTTTT	CASSLAGSPGELFF
-	TRBV29-1	-	TRBJ2-5	TGCAGCGTTGAGCAGGGGATGGGGACCCAGTACTTC	CSVEQGMGTQYF
few	TRBV6-5	-	TRBJ2-1	TGTGCCAGCAGGGGGGCATTCGAGCAGTTCTTC	CASRGAFEQFF
-	TRBV3-1	TRBD1	TRBJ2-1	TGTGCCAGCAGCCTACGCGGACAGGGTGTGGGTGAGCAGTTCTTC	CASSLRGQGVGEQFF
-	TRBV4-2	TRBD2	TRBJ2-7	TGTGCCAGCAGCCAAGATTTGAGCGGGGCCTACGAGCAGTACTTC	CASSQDLSGAYEQYF
-	TRBV4-3	-	TRBJ1-6	TGCGCCAGCAGCCTAAGGTCATCAACCGATTCACCCCTCCACTTT	CASSLRSSTDSPLHF
-	TRBV3-1	-	TRBJ2-3	TGTGCCAGCAGCCCCGAGTCGAGGAATACGCAGTATTTT	CASSPESRNTQYF
few	TRBV3-1	TRBD2	TRBJ2-1	TGTGCCAGCAGCCCTTACGGAACTAGCGGGAGCAATGAGCAGTTCTTC	CASSPYGTSGSNEQFF
-	TRBV25-1	TRBD2	TRBJ2-1	TGTGCCAGCAAATCCGGGGGGGCCGTACTCAATGAGCAGTTCTTC	CASKSGGAVLNEQFF
-	TRBV7-2	TRBD2	TRBJ2-3	TGTGCCAGCAGCTACAGCGGGGGGGTAAGACCGGTCACAGATACGCAGTATTTT	CASSYSGGVRPVTDTQYF
many	TRBV12-3/TRBV12-4	-	TRBJ2-1	TGTGCCAGCAGTACCGGACCCCTGGGCTCCTACAATGAGCAGTTCTTC	CASSTGPLGSYNEQFF
-	TRBV20-1	TRBD1	TRBJ2-7	TGCAGTGCTCGGGACAGCGATTACTACGAGCAGTACTTC	CSARDSDYYEQYF